The following is a T cell receptor beta chain sequence with its context. Its antigen is unknown. These data come from a study of Ad26.COV2.S vaccination and SARS-CoV-2 variants. About the research overall: Intramuscular Ad26.COV2.S doses were given once or twice, 56 days apart.

Trimming took 0 bases from V and 3 from J, leaving 14 bases between them. The CDR3 is 16 amino acids. The germline V gene encodes CDR1 LGHDT and CDR2 YNNKEL (reference sequence). Treatment reported: around 19 received Ad26.COV2.S at low or high dose, single or two shots; roughly 5 received placebo; per-sample allocation not given. Sampling occurred on day 63 after the first vaccine or placebo injection. Immunization relied on an Ad26 vector, which expressed Wuhan-strain SARS-CoV-2 spike. Findings and limits, study-wide: Vaccine recipients posted higher spike-specific TCR breadth than their placebo counterparts.

Method: immunoSEQ multiplex PCR; TCRdb's copy keeps in-frame clones and lacks some. The sample records about 400,000 clones, over 75% being singletons. The chain carries TRBV3-1 (or the pseudogene TRBV3-2) and TRBJ1-2; D unresolved. Sequencing was performed on peripheral blood, taken in a trial of Ad26.COV2.S vaccine versus placebo. The TCR originated in a person aged 18-60 years who received the Ad26.COV2.S COVID-19 vaccine or a placebo. CDR3 sequence reads: CASSQDAATQHYGYTF. CDR3 bases: TGTGCCAGCAGCCAAGATGCGGCGACTCAACACTATGGCTACACCTTC.